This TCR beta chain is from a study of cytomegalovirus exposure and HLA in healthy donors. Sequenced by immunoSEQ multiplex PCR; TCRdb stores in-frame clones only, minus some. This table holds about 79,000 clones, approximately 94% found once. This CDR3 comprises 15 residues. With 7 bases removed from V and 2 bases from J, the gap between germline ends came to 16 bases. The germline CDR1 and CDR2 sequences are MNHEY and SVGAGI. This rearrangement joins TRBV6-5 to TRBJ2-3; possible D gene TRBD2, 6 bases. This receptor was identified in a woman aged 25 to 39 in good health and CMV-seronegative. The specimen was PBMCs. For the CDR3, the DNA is TGTGCCAGCATTCCCGACCCGGGGGACACAGATACGCAGTATTTT. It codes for CASIPDPGDTDTQYF.